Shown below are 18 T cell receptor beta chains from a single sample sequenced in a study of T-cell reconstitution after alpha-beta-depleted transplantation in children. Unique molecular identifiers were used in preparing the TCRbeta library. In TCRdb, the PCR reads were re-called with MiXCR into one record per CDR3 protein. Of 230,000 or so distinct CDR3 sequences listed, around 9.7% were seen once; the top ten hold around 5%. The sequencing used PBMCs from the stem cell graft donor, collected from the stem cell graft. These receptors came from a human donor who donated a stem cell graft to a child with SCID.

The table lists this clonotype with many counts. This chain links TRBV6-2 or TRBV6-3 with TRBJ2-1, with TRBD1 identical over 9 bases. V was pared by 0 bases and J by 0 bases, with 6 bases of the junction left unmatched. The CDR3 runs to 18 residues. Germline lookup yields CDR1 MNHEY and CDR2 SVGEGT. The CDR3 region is CASSYSGQGRSSYNEQFF. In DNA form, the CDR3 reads TGTGCCAGCAGTTACTCGGGACAGGGCAGAAGCTCCTACAATGAGCAGTTCTTC.

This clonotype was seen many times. The CDR3 DNA is TGCGCCAGCAGCTTTGTGGGTTTGAGTTACGAGCAGTACTTC. Encoded protein: CASSFVGLSYEQYF. The chain carries TRBV5-1 and TRBJ2-7; D gene uncertain. CDR1 is SGHRS and CDR2 is YFSETQ in the germline V gene. The V end was cut by 2 bases, the J end by 4 bases, with 13 bases between. CDR3 length: 14 amino acids.

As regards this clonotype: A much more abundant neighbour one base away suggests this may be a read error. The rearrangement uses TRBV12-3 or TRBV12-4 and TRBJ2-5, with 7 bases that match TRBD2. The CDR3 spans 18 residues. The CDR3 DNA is TGTGCCTGCAGTTTAATGGGAGGGGCCGGACTGTTGCAAGAGACCCAGTACTTC. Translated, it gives CACSLMGGAGLLQETQYF.

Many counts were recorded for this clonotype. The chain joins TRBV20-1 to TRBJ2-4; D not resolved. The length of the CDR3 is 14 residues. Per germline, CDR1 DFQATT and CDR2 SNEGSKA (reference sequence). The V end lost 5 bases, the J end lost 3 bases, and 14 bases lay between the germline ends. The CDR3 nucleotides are TGCAGTGCTGGGGTGGACGGCGTCAAAAACATTCAGTACTTC. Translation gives CSAGVDGVKNIQYF.

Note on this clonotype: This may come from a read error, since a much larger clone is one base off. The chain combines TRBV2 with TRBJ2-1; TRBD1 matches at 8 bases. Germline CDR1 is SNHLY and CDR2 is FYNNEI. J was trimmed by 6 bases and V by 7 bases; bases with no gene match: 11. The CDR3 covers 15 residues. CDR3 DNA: TGTGCCAGCAAGGTCTCGGACAGGGTATGCAATGAGCAGTTCTTC. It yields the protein CASKVSDRVCNEQFF.

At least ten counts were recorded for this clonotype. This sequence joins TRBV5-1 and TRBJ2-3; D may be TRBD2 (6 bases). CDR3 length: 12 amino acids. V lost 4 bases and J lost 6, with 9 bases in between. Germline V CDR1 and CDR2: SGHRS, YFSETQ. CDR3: CASSTEGDTQYF. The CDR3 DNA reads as TGCGCCAGCAGCACGGAGGGGGATACGCAGTATTTT.

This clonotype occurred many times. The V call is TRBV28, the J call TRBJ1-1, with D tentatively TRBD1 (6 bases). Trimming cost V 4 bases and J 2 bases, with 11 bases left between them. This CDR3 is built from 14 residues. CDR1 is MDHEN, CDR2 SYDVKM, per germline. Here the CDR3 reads CASSSYRANTEAFF. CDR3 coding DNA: TGTGCCAGCAGTTCCTACAGGGCAAACACTGAAGCTTTCTTT.

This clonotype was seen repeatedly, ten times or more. The DNA for the CDR3 is TGTGCCAGCAGCCTCAGTAGGAACAGCTACACAGATACGCAGTATTTT. Translated, it gives CASSLSRNSYTDTQYF. The chain has TRBV7-2 and TRBJ2-3; D uncertain. V dropped 5 bases and J dropped 2 bases, with 17 bases sitting between them. This CDR3 is 16 amino acids long. From germline, CDR1 is SGHTA and CDR2 FQGNSA.

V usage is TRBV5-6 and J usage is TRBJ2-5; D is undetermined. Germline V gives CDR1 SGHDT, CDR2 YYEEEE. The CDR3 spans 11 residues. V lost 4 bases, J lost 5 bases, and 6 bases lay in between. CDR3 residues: CASSGAETQYF. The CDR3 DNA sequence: TGTGCCAGCAGCGGCGCGGAGACCCAGTACTTC.

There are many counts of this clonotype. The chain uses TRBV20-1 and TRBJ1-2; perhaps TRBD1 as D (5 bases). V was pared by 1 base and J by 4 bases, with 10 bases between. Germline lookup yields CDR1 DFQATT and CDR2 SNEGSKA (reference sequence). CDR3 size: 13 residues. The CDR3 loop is CSARVGGSYGYTF. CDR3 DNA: TGCAGTGCTAGAGTGGGGGGTTCCTATGGCTACACCTTC.

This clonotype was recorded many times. The CDR3 DNA sequence: TGTGCCAGCAGCTACTCCCCCGACCCGGCGGATACGCAGTATTTT. It is translated as CASSYSPDPADTQYF. The V gene is TRBV11-2, the J gene TRBJ2-3, with D hard to call. There are 15 residues in the CDR3. Trimming removed 4 bases at V and 6 bases at J, with 17 bases between. Per the germline V gene, CDR1 is SGHAT and CDR2 is FQNNGV. Full variable domain (rest looked up from reference TRBV11-2 and TRBJ2-3): EAGVAQSPRYKIIEKRQSVAFWCNPISGHATLYWYQQILGQGPKLLIQFQNNGVVDDSQLPKDRFSAERLKGVDSTLKIQPAKLEDSAVYLCASSYSPDPADTQYFGPGTRLTVL.

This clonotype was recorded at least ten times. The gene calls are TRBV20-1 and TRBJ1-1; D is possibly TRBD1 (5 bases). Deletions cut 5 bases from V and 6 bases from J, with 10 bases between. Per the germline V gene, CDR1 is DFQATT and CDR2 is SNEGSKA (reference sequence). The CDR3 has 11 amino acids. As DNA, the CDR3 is TGCAGTGCTCGCACAGGCGCTGAAGCTTTCTTT. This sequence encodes CSARTGAEAFF.

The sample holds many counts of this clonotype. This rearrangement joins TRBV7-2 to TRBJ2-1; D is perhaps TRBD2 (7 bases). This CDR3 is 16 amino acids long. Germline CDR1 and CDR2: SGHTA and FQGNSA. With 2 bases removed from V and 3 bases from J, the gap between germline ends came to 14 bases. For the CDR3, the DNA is TGTGCCAGCAGCTTAAGGGGGAGGGCCATCTACAATGAGCAGTTCTTC. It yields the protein CASSLRGRAIYNEQFF.

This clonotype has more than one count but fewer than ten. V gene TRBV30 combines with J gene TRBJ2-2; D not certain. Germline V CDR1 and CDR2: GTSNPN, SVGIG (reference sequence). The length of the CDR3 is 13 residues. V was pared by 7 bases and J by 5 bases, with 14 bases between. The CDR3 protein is CASFSQNTGELFF. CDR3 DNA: TGTGCCTCGTTTTCCCAGAATACCGGGGAGCTGTTTTTT.

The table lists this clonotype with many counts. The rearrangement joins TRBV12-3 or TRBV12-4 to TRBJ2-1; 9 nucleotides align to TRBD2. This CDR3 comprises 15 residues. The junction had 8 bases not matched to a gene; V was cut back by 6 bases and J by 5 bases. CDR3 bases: TGTGCCAGCAGCCGACTAGCGGTGCCCAACAATGAGCAGTTCTTC. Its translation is CASSRLAVPNNEQFF.

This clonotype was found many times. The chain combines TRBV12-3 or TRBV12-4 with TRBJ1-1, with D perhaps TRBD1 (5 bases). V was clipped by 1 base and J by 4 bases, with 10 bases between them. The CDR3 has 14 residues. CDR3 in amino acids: CASSLGGDITEAFF. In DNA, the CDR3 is TGTGCCAGCAGTTTAGGAGGGGATATCACTGAAGCTTTCTTT.

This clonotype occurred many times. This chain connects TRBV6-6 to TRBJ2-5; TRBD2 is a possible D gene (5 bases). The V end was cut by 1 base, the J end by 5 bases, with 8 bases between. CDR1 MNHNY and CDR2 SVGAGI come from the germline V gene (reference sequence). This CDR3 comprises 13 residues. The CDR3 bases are TGTGCCAGCAGTTACTTCGGGGTCGAGACCCAGTACTTC. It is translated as CASSYFGVETQYF.

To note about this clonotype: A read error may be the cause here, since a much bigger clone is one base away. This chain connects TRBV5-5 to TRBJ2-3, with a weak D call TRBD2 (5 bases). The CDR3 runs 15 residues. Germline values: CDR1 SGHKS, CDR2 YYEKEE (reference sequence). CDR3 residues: CASRLVASGRGTQYF. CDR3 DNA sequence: TGTGCCAGCCGCTTGGTGGCGTCGGGGAGAGGTACGCAGTATTTT.